This entry features one TCR beta chain sequence. The data derive from a study of blood T cell repertoires in COVID-19. The overall study: The samples span acute and convalescent COVID-19 from the United States, Italy and Spain. The cDNA or gDNA used as material had been derived from T cells, B-cell-depleted T cells, or PBMCs.

In the source study's methods: Researchers report that nucleated cell counts were estimated from reference gene primer amplification. Sequencing was performed with immunoSEQ multiplex PCR; in TCRdb, only in-frame clones are kept and a portion is missing. V and J calls and clone size are given by that table; D and trimming were obtained from the DNA. The profile shows about 97,000 clones, more than 90% of them singletons. A Seattle source enrolled patients during active infection and followed them longitudinally. This CDR3 spans 16 amino acids. CDR1 is SGHRS and CDR2 is YFSETQ in the germline V gene. The J segment lost 7 bases and the V segment lost 2 bases, leaving 7 bases of the junction unmatched.

Specimen: peripheral blood. The V gene is TRBV5-1, the J gene TRBJ2-1; 12 nucleotides agree with TRBD2. The source is a woman between 50 and 59 years old with COVID-19, enrolled during active disease. The CDR3 loop is CASSFRTSGDRNEQFF. The CDR3 region has the DNA TGCGCCAGCAGCTTCCGGACTAGCGGGGATAGGAATGAGCAGTTCTTC.